The next 13 T cell receptor beta chains were all read from a single sample in a study of shared clonotypes between healthy human individuals. TCRdb's copy holds only in-frame clones and misses some; the assay was immunoSEQ multiplex PCR. This sample has under 750,000 clones; just under 75% occur once, and the top ten carry over 1.5%. Specimen: memory CD4+ T cells sorted from blood. Sample subset: CD45RA-negative fraction. These receptors were obtained from a woman in her 30s in good health.

The rearrangement links TRBV2 to TRBJ2-2; D is possibly TRBD2 (6 bases). V was pared by 7 bases and J by 6 bases, with 15 bases between. CDR3 length equals 14 residues. Germline V gene lookup returns CDR1 SNHLY and CDR2 FYNNEI. The CDR3 DNA reads as TGTGCCAGCAAAGGAGGGTTTGTCGCCGGGGAGCTGTTTTTT. Protein: CASKGGFVAGELFF. The entire variable domain, with the rest obtained from reference TRBV2 and TRBJ2-2, is as follows: EPEVTQTPSHQVTQMGQEVILRCVPISNHLYFYWYRQILGQKVEFLVSFYNNEISEKSEIFDDQFSVERPDGSNFTLKIRSTKLEDSAMYFCASKGGFVAGELFFGEGSRLTVL.

The gene calls are TRBV4-1 and TRBJ2-5, with a tentative D call TRBD1 (6 bases). There are 15 residues in the CDR3. The germline V gene has CDR1 MGHRA and CDR2 YSYEKL. The V end was cut by 2 bases, the J end by 1 base, with 11 bases between. The CDR3 DNA sequence: TGCGCCAGCAGCCAAAATCAGGGGACCCAAGAGACCCAGTACTTC. Translating it yields CASSQNQGTQETQYF.

The chain couples TRBV18 to TRBJ2-7; 7 bases fit TRBD1. This CDR3 has 15 amino acids. CDR1 and CDR2 from the germline V gene are KGHSH and LQKENI. V dropped 5 bases and J dropped 2; count of bases not matched to a gene: 9. Written as DNA, the CDR3 is TGTGCCAGCTCATCGGGACAGACTTTAACCTACGAGCAGTACTTC. Its protein product is CASSSGQTLTYEQYF.

The CDR3, as DNA: TGTGCCTGGGAAAAACAGTATACTAACTATGGCTACACCTTC. It yields the protein CAWEKQYTNYGYTF. This chain connects TRBV30 to TRBJ1-2, with D unresolved. Trimming removed 5 bases at V and 0 bases at J, with 13 bases between. This CDR3 is built from 14 residues. The V gene's germline CDR1 is GTSNPN and CDR2 SVGIG (reference sequence).

This clone showed up just a few times. The genes are TRBV14 and TRBJ2-7; unclear D gene. The CDR3 has 15 residues. V dropped 6 bases and J dropped 3 bases, with 18 bases sitting between them. Germline CDR1 and CDR2: SGHDN and FVKESK. The CDR3 protein is CASSPVGLGLYEQYF. The CDR3 DNA reads as TGTGCCAGCAGTCCGGTGGGATTGGGCCTCTACGAGCAGTACTTC.

The CDR3 loop is CAMRGSGANVLTF. The DNA for the CDR3 is TGTGCCATGAGGGGATCTGGGGCCAACGTCCTGACTTTC. The chain employs TRBV28 and TRBJ2-6, with D possibly being TRBD1 or TRBD2 (5 bases each). Germline CDR1 and CDR2: MDHEN and SYDVKM. This CDR3 contains 13 residues. V shed 10 bases and J shed 1 base, with 8 bases lying between them.

The gene calls are TRBV18 and TRBJ1-3; D not certain. CDR1 KGHSH and CDR2 LQKENI come from the germline V gene. With 3 bases removed from V and 2 bases from J, the gap between germline ends came to 14 bases. The CDR3 runs to 16 residues. In nucleotides, the CDR3 is TGTGCCAGCTCACCGTCCGGTGGTTCAGCTGGAAACACCATATATTTT. Protein product: CASSPSGGSAGNTIYF.

This chain links TRBV27 with TRBJ1-1; 7 nucleotides align to TRBD1. Germline V gene sequence: CDR1 MNHEY, CDR2 SMNVEV (reference sequence). V shed 8 bases, J shed 0 bases, and the junction held 6 bases outside the gene matches. The CDR3 is 14 residues long. CDR3 amino acids: CASAPQGMNTEAFF. The CDR3 region has the DNA TGTGCCAGCGCACCACAGGGGATGAACACTGAAGCTTTCTTT.

This rearrangement joins TRBV30 to TRBJ2-5; the D gene is possibly TRBD2 (6 bases). The CDR3 runs to 14 residues. V was trimmed by 0 bases and J by 7 bases, leaving 15 bases between them. Germline lookup yields CDR1 GTSNPN and CDR2 SVGIG (reference sequence). CDR3 protein: CAWSVRGGFRTQYF. CDR3 coding DNA: TGTGCCTGGAGTGTAAGAGGAGGGTTCCGGACCCAGTACTTC.

This clone has just a few counts. The rearrangement joins TRBV5-1 to TRBJ2-1; no clear D gene. V was trimmed by 7 bases and J by 0 bases, leaving 8 bases between them. Germline values: CDR1 SGHRS, CDR2 YFSETQ. The length of the CDR3 is 13 residues. CDR3 nucleotides: TGCGCCAGCGGCATACGCTCCTACAATGAGCAGTTCTTC. This sequence encodes CASGIRSYNEQFF.

V is TRBV5-1 and J is TRBJ1-3; D might be TRBD1 (5 bases). The CDR3 is 13 residues long. The germline V gene has CDR1 SGHRS and CDR2 YFSETQ. V shed 0 bases and J shed 5 bases, with 6 bases lying between them. The CDR3 bases are TGCGCCAGCAGCTTGGGACAGAGAAACACCATATATTTT. Its protein product is CASSLGQRNTIYF.

This clone appeared a few times. This chain connects TRBV30 to TRBJ1-5; D not certain. This CDR3 has 15 amino acids. Trimming shortened V by 5 bases and J by 7 bases, and 21 bases separated the two germline ends. Per germline, CDR1 GTSNPN and CDR2 SVGIG (reference sequence). The CDR3 nucleotides read TGTGCCTGGCCATTAACTAGAAATGCGGGGCAGCCCCAGCATTTT. This gives the protein CAWPLTRNAGQPQHF.

This rearrangement joins TRBV27 to TRBJ2-5; TRBD2 matches 7 bases. With V trimmed by 6 bases and J by 2 bases, 3 bases remained unmatched. This CDR3 is 13 amino acids long. Germline V CDR1 and CDR2: MNHEY, SMNVEV (reference sequence). The CDR3 region has the DNA TGTGCCAGCAGGAGGCGGGAGCAAGAGACCCAGTACTTC. Residues: CASRRREQETQYF.